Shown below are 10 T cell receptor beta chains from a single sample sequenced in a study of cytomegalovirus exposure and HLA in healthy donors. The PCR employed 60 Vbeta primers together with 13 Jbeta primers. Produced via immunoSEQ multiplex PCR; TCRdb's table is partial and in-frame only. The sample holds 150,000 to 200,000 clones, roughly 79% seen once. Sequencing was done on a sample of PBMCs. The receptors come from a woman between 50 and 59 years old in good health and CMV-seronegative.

CDR3 residues: CASRMAGENGYTF. The CDR3 DNA reads as TGTGCCAGCCGCATGGCGGGAGAGAATGGCTACACCTTC. The chain uses TRBV6-1 and TRBJ1-2; D gene ambiguous. The CDR3 covers 13 residues. Trimming shortened V by 8 bases and J by 6 bases, and 16 bases separated the two germline ends. The germline CDR1 and CDR2 sequences are MNHNS and SASEGT.

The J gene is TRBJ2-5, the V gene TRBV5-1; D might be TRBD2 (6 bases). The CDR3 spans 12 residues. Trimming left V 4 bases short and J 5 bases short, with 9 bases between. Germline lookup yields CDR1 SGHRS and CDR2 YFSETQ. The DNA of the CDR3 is TGCGCCAGCAGCCCGGCGGGGGAGACCCAGTACTTC. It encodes CASSPAGETQYF.

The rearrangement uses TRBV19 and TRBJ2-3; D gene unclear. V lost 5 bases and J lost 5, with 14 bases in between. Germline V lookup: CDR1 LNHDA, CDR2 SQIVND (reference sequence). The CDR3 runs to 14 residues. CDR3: CASSEALVRDTQYF. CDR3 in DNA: TGTGCCAGTAGTGAGGCCCTCGTTCGAGATACGCAGTATTTT.

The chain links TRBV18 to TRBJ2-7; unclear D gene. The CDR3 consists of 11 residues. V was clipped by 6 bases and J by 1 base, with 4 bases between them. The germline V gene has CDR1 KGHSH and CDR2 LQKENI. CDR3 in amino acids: CASSSSYEQYF. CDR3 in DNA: TGTGCCAGCTCGTCGTCCTACGAGCAGTACTTC.

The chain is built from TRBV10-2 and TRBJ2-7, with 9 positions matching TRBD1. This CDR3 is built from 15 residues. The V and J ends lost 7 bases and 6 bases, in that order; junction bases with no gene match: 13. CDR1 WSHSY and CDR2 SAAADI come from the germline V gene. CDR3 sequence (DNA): TGCGCCAGCACGTGGACGGGACAGGGTTCGTCCGAGCAGTACTTC. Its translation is CASTWTGQGSSEQYF.

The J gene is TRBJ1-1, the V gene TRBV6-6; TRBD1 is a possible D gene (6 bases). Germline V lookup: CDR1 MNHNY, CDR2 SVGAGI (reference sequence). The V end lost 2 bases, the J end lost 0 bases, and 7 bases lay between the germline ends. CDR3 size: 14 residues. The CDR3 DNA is TGTGCCAGCAGTTACGGACAGATGAACACTGAAGCTTTCTTT. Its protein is CASSYGQMNTEAFF.

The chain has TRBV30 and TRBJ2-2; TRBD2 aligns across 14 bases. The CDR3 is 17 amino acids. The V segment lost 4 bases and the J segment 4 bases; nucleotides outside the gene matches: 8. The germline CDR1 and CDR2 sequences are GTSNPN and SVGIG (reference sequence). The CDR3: CAWTLGLAGDSTGELFF. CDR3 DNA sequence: TGTGCCTGGACCCTGGGACTAGCGGGAGATAGCACCGGGGAGCTGTTTTTT.

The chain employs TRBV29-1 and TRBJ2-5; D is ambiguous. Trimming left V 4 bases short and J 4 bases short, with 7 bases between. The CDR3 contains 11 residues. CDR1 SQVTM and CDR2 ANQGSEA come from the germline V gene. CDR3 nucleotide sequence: TGCAGCGTTGGGCAGGCAGAGACCCAGTACTTC. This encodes CSVGQAETQYF.

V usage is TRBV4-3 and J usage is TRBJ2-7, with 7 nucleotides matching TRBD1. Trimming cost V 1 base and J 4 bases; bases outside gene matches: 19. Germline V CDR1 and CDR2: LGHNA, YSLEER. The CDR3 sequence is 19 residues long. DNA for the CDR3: TGCGCCAGCAGCCAAGGCCCGAGGGGGCCCGAGGTGGTTAGGTACGAGCAGTACTTC. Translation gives CASSQGPRGPEVVRYEQYF.

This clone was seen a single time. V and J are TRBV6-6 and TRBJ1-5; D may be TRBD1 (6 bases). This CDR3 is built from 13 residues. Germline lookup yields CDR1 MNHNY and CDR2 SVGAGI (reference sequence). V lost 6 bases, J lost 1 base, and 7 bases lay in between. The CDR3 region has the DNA TGTGCCAGCAGCAGGGGAAGCAATCAGCCCCAGCATTTT. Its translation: CASSRGSNQPQHF.